The 9 T cell receptor beta chains below come from one sample, sequenced in a study of tumor and adjacent non-tumor tissue in lung cancer. No cell sorting was done before RNA was extracted from the tissue. A modified ARM-PCR protocol with three rounds of nested PCR amplified TCRbeta. TCRdb used MiXCR to reprocess the multiplex PCR reads, holding one entry per CDR3 protein. The data show about 200,000 distinct CDR3 sequences, 71% seen once. The sequenced sample was lung tumor tissue. These TCRs come from a man aged 55 to 70 with non-small cell lung cancer.

The rearrangement joins TRBV11-2 to TRBJ2-3; D is tentatively TRBD1 or TRBD2 (7 bases each). V lost 10 bases to trimming and J lost 4 bases, with 24 bases between them. Germline values: CDR1 SGHAT, CDR2 FQNNGV. CDR3 length equals 16 residues. The CDR3 DNA is TGTGCCAACAGGGGAGGGGCGGGACTCAGCGCAGATACGCAGTATTTT. Encoded protein: CANRGGAGLSADTQYF. The full variable domain, its missing parts supplied by reference TRBV11-2 and TRBJ2-3, is EAGVAQSPRYKIIEKRQSVAFWCNPISGHATLYWYQQILGQGPKLLIQFQNNGVVDDSQLPKDRFSAERLKGVDSTLKIQPAKLEDSAVYLCANRGGAGLSADTQYFGPGTRLTVL.

The V gene is TRBV6-6, the J gene TRBJ2-3; tentatively, D is TRBD1 (6 bases). The CDR3 contains 14 residues. The V end lost 5 bases, the J end lost 2 bases, and 11 bases lay between the germline ends. The germline gives CDR1 MNHNY, CDR2 SVGAGI (reference sequence). The CDR3 DNA reads as TGTGCCAGCAGTGCCCAGGGACACACAGATACGCAGTATTTT. The encoded protein is CASSAQGHTDTQYF.

This clonotype was detected only a few times. The rearrangement uses TRBV6-1 and TRBJ2-7, with a weak D call TRBD1 (6 bases). Per the germline V gene, CDR1 is MNHNS and CDR2 is SASEGT. The CDR3 has 12 residues. V was trimmed by 3 bases and J by 4 bases, leaving 7 bases between them. CDR3 in DNA: TGTGCCAGCAGTGAGACAGGATACGAGCAGTACTTC. Its protein is CASSETGYEQYF.

This clonotype was seen only once. A much larger clone is a single base away; this may be a read error. The chain uses TRBV29-1 and TRBJ2-1; no firm D call. Germline CDR1 reads SQVTM; CDR2 reads ANQGSEA. V dropped 2 bases and J dropped 8 bases, with 13 bases sitting between them. The CDR3 has 13 residues. The chain's CDR3 is CSVEKRVGYEQFF. The DNA of the CDR3 is TGCAGCGTTGAAAAACGGGTTGGCTATGAGCAGTTCTTC.

V is TRBV12-3 or TRBV12-4 and J is TRBJ1-5, with D maybe TRBD1 (5 bases). The CDR3 totals 13 residues. The CDR3, as DNA: TGTGTCATCAGTTTTTCGGGGGGTCAGCCCCAGCATTTT. This translates into CVISFSGGQPQHF.

Only one count was recorded for this clonotype. One base away lies a much larger clone, so this may be a sequencing read error. V usage is TRBV7-9 and J usage is TRBJ1-6, with D possibly matching TRBD1 (5 bases). Trimming removed 2 bases at V and 8 bases at J, with 13 bases between. This CDR3 has 15 residues. CDR1 is SEHNR and CDR2 is FQNEAQ in the germline V gene (reference sequence). The CDR3 DNA sequence: TGTGCCAGCAGCTTATGTCAGGGAAGCGATTCACCCCTCCACTTT. Protein sequence: CASSLCQGSDSPLHF.

Ten or more counts support this clonotype. V usage is TRBV4-3 and J usage is TRBJ2-3; tentatively, D is TRBD2 (5 bases). Germline assignment: CDR1 LGHNA and CDR2 YSLEER. The CDR3 extends over 13 amino acids. Trimming took 8 bases from V and 3 from J, leaving 12 bases between them. The CDR3 DNA reads TGCGCCAGCTCATCGGGCGGGACAGATACGCAGTATTTT. Its translation: CASSSGGTDTQYF.

This clonotype appeared a few times. It may be a read error: a sequence one base away is much more abundant. The J gene is TRBJ1-5, the V gene TRBV12-3 or TRBV12-4, with 9 bases lining up with TRBD1. This CDR3 comprises 14 residues. DNA of the CDR3: TGTGCCAGCAGCCTAACAGGGGGCAATCAGCTCCAGCATTTT. It translates to CASSLTGGNQLQHF.

This clonotype was observed at least ten times. The CDR3 nucleotides are TGTGCCACCAGTGACCGAGGCGAGGGGCCCCAAGAGACCCAGTACTTC. It encodes CATSDRGEGPQETQYF. The J gene is TRBJ2-5, the V gene TRBV24-1; D tentatively fits TRBD1 or TRBD2 (5 bases each). Per the germline V gene, CDR1 is KGHDR and CDR2 is SFDVKD. V gave up 4 bases and J gave up 1 base, with 15 bases separating them. The CDR3 loop spans 16 amino acids.